Sequencing of this T cell receptor (beta chain) was carried out in a study of cytomegalovirus exposure and HLA in healthy donors. 13 Jbeta primers and 60 Vbeta primers were used for the PCR. TCRdb's table, derived via immunoSEQ multiplex PCR, lists solely in-frame clones and lacks some. The repertoire table contains around 100,000 clones. As to this clone: Its cognate antigen is unknown.

Points from the study as a whole: Immune exposure data for these donors was limited to CMV serostatus. The study found most TCR sequences rare, yet found some public TCRs in many donors.

The sequence was collected from a man between 35 and 55 years old in good health and CMV-seropositive. Input material: PBMCs.

The CDR3 DNA follows: TGCGCCAGCAGCCAAGTTTCCTTCGGGGGGACCCAGTACTTC. Translating it yields CASSQVSFGGTQYF. The rearrangement joins TRBV4-1 to TRBJ2-5; TRBD2 is a possible D gene (6 bases). CDR3 length: 14 amino acids. The V end was cut by 1 base, the J end by 7 bases, with 13 bases between. Germline CDR1 and CDR2: MGHRA and YSYEKL.